This T cell receptor (beta chain) was obtained from a study of shared clonotypes between healthy human individuals. The protocol was immunoSEQ multiplex PCR, while the TCRdb copy is restricted to in-frame clones and leaves out a portion. This repertoire shows roughly 2 million clones, about 95% found once; its top ten account for roughly 0.13%. With 3 bases removed from V and 1 base from J, the gap between germline ends came to 9 bases. The V gene's germline CDR1 is MNHEY and CDR2 SMNVEV (reference sequence). The CDR3 contains 14 residues. This receptor was taken from a man aged 18 to 29 in good health. V usage is TRBV27 and J usage is TRBJ1-1; D is unresolved. Sequencing was performed on naive CD4+ T cells sorted from blood. The subset is: CD45RA+ positively selected. DNA of the CDR3: TGTGCCAGCAGTTTTGATCTTAGGAACACTGAAGCTTTCTTT. Protein product: CASSFDLRNTEAFF.